A single sample gave rise to the 19 T cell receptor beta chains below, sequenced in a study of vaccination and CD4 T cells after COVID-19. Antigen specificity for these receptors is unknown. Treatment reported: approximately nine-day PBMC culture with coronavirus spike peptide pools or control peptides (ViraFEST assay). Oncomine TCR Beta short-read sequencing was applied to DNA from cultured CD4+ T cells. In TCRdb, the PCR reads were re-called with MiXCR into one record per CDR3 protein. The sample has fewer than 9,000 distinct CDR3 sequences; roughly half are singletons. The sample was CD4+ T cells from blood, cultured in vitro. The source of these receptors is a human donor who had recovered from COVID-19.

This chain joins TRBV12-3 or TRBV12-4 and TRBJ2-7, with D possibly being TRBD2 (6 bases). The V end lost 3 bases, the J end lost 3 bases, and 12 bases lay between the germline ends. The length of the CDR3 is 14 residues. The CDR3 region is CASSLSLASYEQYF. CDR3 sequence (DNA): TGTGCCAGCAGTTTGTCTCTAGCGAGCTACGAGCAGTACTTC.

The chain employs TRBV6-5 and TRBJ2-1; 10 bases match TRBD2. V was pared by 2 bases and J by 9 bases, with 4 bases of the junction left unmatched. The CDR3 sequence is 14 residues long. Germline values: CDR1 MNHEY, CDR2 SVGAGI. Here the CDR3 reads CASSYEREGVEQFF. For the CDR3, the DNA is TGTGCCAGCAGTTACGAGCGGGAGGGGGTTGAGCAGTTCTTC.

This clonotype was counted a few times. The gene calls are TRBV10-2 and TRBJ2-1; D unclear. With 2 bases removed from V and 0 bases from J, the gap between germline ends came to 11 bases. The CDR3 runs 16 residues. Germline loops: CDR1 WSHSY, CDR2 SAAADI. The CDR3 is CASSEGVLSSYNEQFF. CDR3 in DNA: TGCGCCAGCAGTGAGGGGGTTCTTAGCTCCTACAATGAGCAGTTCTTC.

In this sample, this clonotype turned up once. This chain links TRBV7-8 with TRBJ2-7, with 7 bases that match TRBD1. J lost 0 bases, V lost 1 base, and 6 bases had no gene match. The CDR3 runs to 16 residues. Germline assignment: CDR1 SGHVS and CDR2 FQNEAQ. The CDR3 loop reads CASSLERAGGSYEQYF. The CDR3 region has the DNA TGTGCCAGCAGCTTAGAAAGGGCAGGGGGCTCCTACGAGCAGTACTTC.

The rearrangement links TRBV10-2 to TRBJ1-1, with a possible D match to TRBD1 (5 bases). Germline CDR1 is WSHSY and CDR2 is SAAADI. V was shortened by 5 bases and J by 5 bases, with 15 bases between the two germline ends. The CDR3 has 14 amino acids. In DNA form, the CDR3 reads TGCGCCAGCAGTTCGAGGCCGGGGGAAACTGAAGCTTTCTTT. This sequence encodes CASSSRPGETEAFF.

V gene TRBV20-1 combines with J gene TRBJ2-7; TRBD2 is a possible D gene (6 bases). The CDR3 is 14 residues long. V was trimmed by 6 bases and J by 1 base, leaving 16 bases between them. The germline V gene has CDR1 DFQATT and CDR2 SNEGSKA (reference sequence). The CDR3 nucleotides are TGCAGTGCCAAAACCCCAAGCGGGTCCTACGAGCAGTACTTC. Its protein is CSAKTPSGSYEQYF.

This clonotype appeared a single time. CDR3 in amino acids: CASRGVAGAKTQYF. In nucleotides, the CDR3 is TGTGCCAGCAGAGGAGTAGCGGGCGCAAAGACCCAGTACTTC. The chain carries TRBV28 and TRBJ2-5, with 7 nucleotides matching TRBD2. Trimming removed 6 bases from V and 6 bases from J; junction bases left unmatched: 10. Germline lookup yields CDR1 MDHEN and CDR2 SYDVKM. This CDR3 region has 14 residues.

V is TRBV11-1 and J is TRBJ2-5; D gene uncertain. The V gene lost 5 bases and the J gene lost 4 bases, with 17 bases spanning the gap. The length of the CDR3 is 15 residues. Germline V gene data show CDR1 as SGHAT and CDR2 as FQDESV (reference sequence). CDR3 protein: CASSPRQGLPETQYF. The CDR3 DNA follows: TGTGCCAGCAGCCCCCGCCAAGGGCTCCCAGAGACCCAGTACTTC.

The CDR3 loop is CASSLGLPGTGELFF. CDR3 sequence (DNA): TGTGCCAGCAGCTTAGGGCTACCGGGCACCGGGGAGCTGTTTTTT. V is TRBV7-3 and J is TRBJ2-2; D gene unclear. V was trimmed by 2 bases and J by 4 bases, leaving 11 bases between them. Germline V gives CDR1 SGHTA, CDR2 FQGTGA. This CDR3 is 15 amino acids long.

Written as DNA, the CDR3 is TGTGCCACCAGTGATTTGCGAATCGGGAGGGCTGGTGCAGATACGCAGTATTTT. Translation gives CATSDLRIGRAGADTQYF. The chain combines TRBV24-1 with TRBJ2-3; 8 nucleotides align to TRBD2. Unmatched junction bases numbered 11, after V lost 0 bases and J lost 4 bases. This CDR3 comprises 18 residues. Germline V CDR1 and CDR2: KGHDR, SFDVKD.

The chain employs TRBV24-1 and TRBJ1-3; D gene unclear. V was trimmed by 5 bases and J by 3 bases, leaving 13 bases between them. The germline V gene encodes CDR1 KGHDR and CDR2 SFDVKD. CDR3 length: 15 amino acids. This chain's CDR3 is CATSAPEDGGNTIYF. The DNA for the CDR3 is TGTGCCACCAGTGCTCCCGAGGATGGTGGAAACACCATATATTTT.

The CDR3 reads CASSSEGLAGVEQFF. As DNA, the CDR3 is TGTGCCAGCAGCTCCGAAGGACTAGCGGGAGTTGAGCAGTTCTTC. V gene TRBV7-2 combines with J gene TRBJ2-1, with 13 bases matching TRBD2. Germline trimming cut 4 bases from V and 9 bases from J; bases unmatched to any gene: 6. The CDR3 has 15 amino acids. CDR1 and CDR2 (germline): SGHTA, FQGNSA. The full variable domain, in which reference TRBV7-2 and TRBJ2-1 provide the parts outside the CDR3, is GAGVSQSPSNKVTEKGKDVELRCDPISGHTALYWYRQSLGQGLEFLIYFQGNSAPDKSGLPSDRFSAERTGGSVSTLTIQRTQQEDSAVYLCASSSEGLAGVEQFFGPGTRLTVL.

The rearrangement joins TRBV2 to TRBJ2-1; the D gene could be TRBD1 or TRBD2 (7 bases each). The CDR3 consists of 14 residues. Deletions cut 7 bases from V and 6 bases from J, with 16 bases between. Germline loops: CDR1 SNHLY, CDR2 FYNNEI. In DNA form, the CDR3 reads TGTGCCAGCACGTGGCAGGGGGGGAGCAATGAGCAGTTCTTC. It translates to CASTWQGGSNEQFF.

There are a few counts of this clonotype. The V and J genes are TRBV24-1 and TRBJ2-2; 9 nucleotides agree with TRBD1. CDR1 and CDR2 (germline): KGHDR, SFDVKD. V was pared by 8 bases and J by 4 bases, with 4 bases of the junction left unmatched. The CDR3 extends over 14 amino acids. The chain's CDR3 is CATKGQGPTGELFF. In DNA form, the CDR3 reads TGTGCCACCAAGGGACAGGGTCCCACCGGGGAGCTGTTTTTT.

This chain connects TRBV6-1 to TRBJ2-3; the match to TRBD2 covers 9 bases. V dropped 6 bases and J dropped 7; count of bases not matched to a gene: 8. Germline assignment: CDR1 MNHNS and CDR2 SASEGT. This CDR3 is 14 amino acids long. This CDR3 is CASSLAGEMNTQYF. CDR3 nucleotide sequence: TGTGCCAGCAGCTTAGCGGGGGAAATGAATACGCAGTATTTT.

This clonotype was seen more than once but under ten times. The J gene is TRBJ1-5, the V gene TRBV15; D may be TRBD1 (5 bases). The V end was cut by 0 bases, the J end by 5 bases, with 11 bases between. This CDR3 has 15 amino acids. In germline, CDR1 is LNHNV, CDR2 YYDKDF (reference sequence). The CDR3 sequence: CATSRDLLTDQPQHF. The CDR3 bases are TGTGCCACCAGCAGAGACCTACTGACAGATCAGCCCCAGCATTTT.

V and J are TRBV20-1 and TRBJ2-7; the D is unclear. CDR1 is DFQATT and CDR2 is SNEGSKA in the germline V gene (reference sequence). This CDR3 contains 13 residues. The V gene lost 7 bases and the J gene lost 6 bases, with 19 bases spanning the gap. The CDR3 coding sequence is TGCAGTGGTATGACGGTCCCTGCTTTCGAGCAGTACTTC. It yields the protein CSGMTVPAFEQYF.

The V and J genes are TRBV9 and TRBJ1-1; tentative D call: TRBD1 (6 bases). V gave up 3 bases and J gave up 0 bases, with 9 bases separating them. Germline CDR1 is SGDLS and CDR2 is YYNGEE. The CDR3 spans 14 residues. This CDR3 is CASSDGQLNTEAFF. CDR3 nucleotides: TGTGCCAGCAGCGACGGACAGCTGAACACTGAAGCTTTCTTT.

This clonotype was found a few times. The V call is TRBV7-3, the J call TRBJ2-5; 10 bases agree with TRBD1. CDR1 is SGHTA and CDR2 is FQGTGA in the germline V gene. The V gene end was trimmed by 3 bases and the J gene end by 3 bases; junction bases not matched to a gene: 4. The length of the CDR3 is 15 residues. CDR3 sequence (DNA): TGTGCCAGCAGCTTCGGGGGGACAGGGGAAGAGACCCAGTACTTC. Translation: CASSFGGTGEETQYF. Combining the CDR3 with reference TRBV7-3 and TRBJ2-5 gives the whole variable domain GAGVSQTPSNKVTEKGKYVELRCDPISGHTALYWYRQSLGQGPEFLIYFQGTGAADDSGLPNDRFFAVRPEGSVSTLKIQRTERGDSAVYLCASSFGGTGEETQYFGPGTRLLVL.